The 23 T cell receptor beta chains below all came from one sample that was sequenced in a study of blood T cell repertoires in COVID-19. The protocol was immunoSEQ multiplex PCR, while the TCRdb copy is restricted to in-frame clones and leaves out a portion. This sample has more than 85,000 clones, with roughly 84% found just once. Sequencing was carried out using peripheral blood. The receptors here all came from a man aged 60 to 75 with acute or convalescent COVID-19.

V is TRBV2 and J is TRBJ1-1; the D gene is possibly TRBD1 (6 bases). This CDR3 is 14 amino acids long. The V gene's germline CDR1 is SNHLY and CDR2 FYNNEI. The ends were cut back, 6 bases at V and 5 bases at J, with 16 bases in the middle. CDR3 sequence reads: CASRIEGGRTEAFF. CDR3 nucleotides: TGTGCCAGCAGAATCGAGGGGGGGCGGACTGAAGCTTTCTTT. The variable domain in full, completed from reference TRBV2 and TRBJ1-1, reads EPEVTQTPSHQVTQMGQEVILRCVPISNHLYFYWYRQILGQKVEFLVSFYNNEISEKSEIFDDQFSVERPDGSNFTLKIRSTKLEDSAMYFCASRIEGGRTEAFFGQGTRLTVV.

The CDR3 coding sequence is TGTGCCACCCAGAACGGGCAGGGATACGATGAAAAACTGTTTTTT. This gives the protein CATQNGQGYDEKLFF. The V and J genes are TRBV24-1 and TRBJ1-4, with D possibly being TRBD1 (5 bases). Trimming shortened V by 9 bases and J by 6 bases, and 19 bases separated the two germline ends. The CDR3 is 15 amino acids. Germline V gene data show CDR1 as KGHDR and CDR2 as SFDVKD.

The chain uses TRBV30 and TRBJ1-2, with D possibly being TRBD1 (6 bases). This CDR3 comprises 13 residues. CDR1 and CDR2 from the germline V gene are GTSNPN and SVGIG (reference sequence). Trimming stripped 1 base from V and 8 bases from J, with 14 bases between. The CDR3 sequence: CAWSDNRVDGYTF. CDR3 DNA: TGTGCCTGGAGTGATAACAGGGTAGACGGCTACACCTTC. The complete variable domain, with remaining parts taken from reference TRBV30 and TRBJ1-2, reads SQTIHQWPATLVQPVGSPLSLECTVEGTSNPNLYWYRQAAGRGLQLLFYSVGIGQISSEVPQNLSASRPQDRQFILSSKKLLLSDSGFYLCAWSDNRVDGYTFGSGTRLTVV.

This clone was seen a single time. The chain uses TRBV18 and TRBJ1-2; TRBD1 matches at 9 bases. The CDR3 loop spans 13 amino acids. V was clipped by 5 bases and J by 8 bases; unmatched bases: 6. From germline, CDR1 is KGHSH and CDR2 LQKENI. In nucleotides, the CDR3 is TGTGCCAGCTCAACCGGGACAGGGCTAGGCTACACCTTC. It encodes CASSTGTGLGYTF. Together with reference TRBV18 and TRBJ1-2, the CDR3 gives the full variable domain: NAGVMQNPRHLVRRRGQEARLRCSPMKGHSHVYWYRQLPEEGLKFMVYLQKENIIDESGMPKERFSAEFPKEGPSILRIQQVVRGDSAAYFCASSTGTGLGYTFGSGTRLTVV.

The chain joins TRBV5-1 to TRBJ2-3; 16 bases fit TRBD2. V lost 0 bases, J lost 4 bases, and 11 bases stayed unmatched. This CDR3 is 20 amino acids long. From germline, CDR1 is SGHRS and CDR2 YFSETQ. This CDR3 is CASSLAALGLAGGPPDTQYF. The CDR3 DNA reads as TGCGCCAGCAGCTTGGCCGCCCTGGGACTAGCGGGGGGGCCGCCAGATACGCAGTATTTT.

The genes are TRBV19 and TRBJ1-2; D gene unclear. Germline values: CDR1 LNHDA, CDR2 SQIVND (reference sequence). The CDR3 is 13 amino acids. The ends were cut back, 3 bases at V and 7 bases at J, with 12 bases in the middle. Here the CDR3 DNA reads TGTGCCAGTAGTATTCAAGGCTCAGGTGGCTACACCTTC. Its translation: CASSIQGSGGYTF.

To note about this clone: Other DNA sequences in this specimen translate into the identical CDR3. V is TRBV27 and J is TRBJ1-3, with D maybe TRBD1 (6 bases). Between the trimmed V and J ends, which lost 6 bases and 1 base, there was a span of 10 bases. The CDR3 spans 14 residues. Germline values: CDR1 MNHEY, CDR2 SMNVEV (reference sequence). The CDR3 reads CASRTTGSGNTIYF. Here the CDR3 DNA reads TGTGCCAGCAGGACAACAGGGTCTGGAAACACCATATATTTT.

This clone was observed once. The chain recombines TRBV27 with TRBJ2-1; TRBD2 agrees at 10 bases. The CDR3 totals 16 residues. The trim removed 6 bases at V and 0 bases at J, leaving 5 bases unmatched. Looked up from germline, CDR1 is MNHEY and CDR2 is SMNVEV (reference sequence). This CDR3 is CASRPGLASSYNEQFF. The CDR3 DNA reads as TGTGCCAGCAGGCCGGGACTAGCGAGCTCCTACAATGAGCAGTTCTTC.

CDR3 DNA: TGTGCCAGCAGCCAAATGACAGGGTGGAACTATGGCTACACCTTC. Its protein is CASSQMTGWNYGYTF. The rearrangement joins TRBV3-1 (or the pseudogene TRBV3-2) to TRBJ1-2, with 7 bases lining up with TRBD1. With 2 bases clipped from V and 2 bases from J, the junction kept 5 bases outside the gene matches. The CDR3 spans 15 residues. CDR1 LGHDT and CDR2 YNNKEL come from the germline V gene (reference sequence).

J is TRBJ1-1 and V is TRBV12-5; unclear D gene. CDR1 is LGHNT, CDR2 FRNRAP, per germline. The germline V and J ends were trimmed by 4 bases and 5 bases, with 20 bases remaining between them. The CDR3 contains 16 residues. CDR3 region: CASGSPRGQVGTEAFF. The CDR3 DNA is TGTGCTAGTGGTTCACCCCGCGGGCAGGTGGGTACTGAAGCTTTCTTT. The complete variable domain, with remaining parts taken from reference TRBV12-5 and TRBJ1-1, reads DARVTQTPRHKVTEMGQEVTMRCQPILGHNTVFWYRQTMMQGLELLAYFRNRAPLDDSGMPKDRFSAEMPDATLATLKIQPSEPRDSAVYFCASGSPRGQVGTEAFFGQGTRLTVV.

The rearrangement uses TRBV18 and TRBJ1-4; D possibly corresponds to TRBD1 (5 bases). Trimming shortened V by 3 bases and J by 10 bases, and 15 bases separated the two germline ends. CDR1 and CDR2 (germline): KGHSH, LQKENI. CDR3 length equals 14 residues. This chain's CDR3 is CASSPPEWGLKLFF. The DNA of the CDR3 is TGTGCCAGCTCACCCCCTGAGTGGGGCCTAAAACTGTTTTTT.

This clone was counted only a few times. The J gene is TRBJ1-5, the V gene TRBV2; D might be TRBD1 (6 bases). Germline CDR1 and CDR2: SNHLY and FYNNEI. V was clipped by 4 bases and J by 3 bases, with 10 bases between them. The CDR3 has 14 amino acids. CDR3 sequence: CASSGTDPNQPQHF. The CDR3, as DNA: TGTGCCAGCAGTGGGACAGATCCCAATCAGCCCCAGCATTTT.

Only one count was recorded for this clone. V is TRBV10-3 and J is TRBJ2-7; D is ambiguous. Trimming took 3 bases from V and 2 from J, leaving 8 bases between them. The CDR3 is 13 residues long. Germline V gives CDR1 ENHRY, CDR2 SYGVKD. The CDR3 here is CAISDRLAYEQYF. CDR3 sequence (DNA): TGTGCCATCAGTGACCGTCTAGCCTACGAGCAGTACTTC.

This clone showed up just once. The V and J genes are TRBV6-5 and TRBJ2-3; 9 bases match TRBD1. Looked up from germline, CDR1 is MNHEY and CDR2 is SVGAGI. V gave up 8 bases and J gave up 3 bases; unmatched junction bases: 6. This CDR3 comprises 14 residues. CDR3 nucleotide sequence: TGTGCCAGCCTCCTACAGGGGGCAACAGATACGCAGTATTTT. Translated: CASLLQGATDTQYF.

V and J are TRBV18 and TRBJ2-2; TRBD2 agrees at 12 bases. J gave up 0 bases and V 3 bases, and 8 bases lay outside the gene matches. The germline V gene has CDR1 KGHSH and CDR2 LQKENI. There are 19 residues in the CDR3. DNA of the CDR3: TGTGCCAGCTCACCCCGTAAGACTAGCGGGGGCGCGAACACCGGGGAGCTGTTTTTT. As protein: CASSPRKTSGGANTGELFF.

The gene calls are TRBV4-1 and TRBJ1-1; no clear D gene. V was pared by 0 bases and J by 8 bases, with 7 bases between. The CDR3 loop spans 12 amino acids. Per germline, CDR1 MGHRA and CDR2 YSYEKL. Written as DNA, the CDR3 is TGCGCCAGCAGCCAAGATCGGGGAGAAGCTTTCTTT. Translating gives CASSQDRGEAFF.

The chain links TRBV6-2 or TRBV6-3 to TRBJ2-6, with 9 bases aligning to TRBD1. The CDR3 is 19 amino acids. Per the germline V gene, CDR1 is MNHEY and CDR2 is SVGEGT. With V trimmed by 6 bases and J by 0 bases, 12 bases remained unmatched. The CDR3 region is CASSTRDRDTYSGANVLTF. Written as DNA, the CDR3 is TGTGCCAGCAGCACTCGGGACAGGGATACTTACTCTGGGGCCAACGTCCTGACTTTC.

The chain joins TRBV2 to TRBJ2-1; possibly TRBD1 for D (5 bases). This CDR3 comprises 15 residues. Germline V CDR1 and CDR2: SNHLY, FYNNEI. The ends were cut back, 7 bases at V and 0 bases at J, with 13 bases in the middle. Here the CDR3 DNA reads TGTGCCAGCAAGCCAGGGTCTAGCTCCTACAATGAGCAGTTCTTC. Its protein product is CASKPGSSSYNEQFF.

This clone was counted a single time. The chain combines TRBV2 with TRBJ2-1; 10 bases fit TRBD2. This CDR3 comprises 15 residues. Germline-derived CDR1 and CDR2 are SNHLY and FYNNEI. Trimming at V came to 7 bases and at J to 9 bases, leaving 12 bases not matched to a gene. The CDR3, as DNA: TGTGCCAGCAATTTCATTAGCGGGGGGCGTGGTGAGCAGTTCTTC. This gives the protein CASNFISGGRGEQFF.

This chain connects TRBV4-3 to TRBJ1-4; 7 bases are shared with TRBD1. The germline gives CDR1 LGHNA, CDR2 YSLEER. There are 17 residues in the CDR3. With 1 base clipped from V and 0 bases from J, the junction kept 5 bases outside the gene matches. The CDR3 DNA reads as TGCGCCAGCAGCCAAGGACGTCAGGGGGCAACTAATGAAAAACTGTTTTTT. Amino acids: CASSQGRQGATNEKLFF.

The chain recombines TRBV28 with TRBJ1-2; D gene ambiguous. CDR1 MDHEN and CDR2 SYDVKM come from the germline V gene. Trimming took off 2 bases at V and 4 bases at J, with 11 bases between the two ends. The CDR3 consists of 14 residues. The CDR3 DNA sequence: TGTGCCAGCAGTTTACCCCTAGGGAGCTATGGCTACACCTTC. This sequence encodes CASSLPLGSYGYTF.

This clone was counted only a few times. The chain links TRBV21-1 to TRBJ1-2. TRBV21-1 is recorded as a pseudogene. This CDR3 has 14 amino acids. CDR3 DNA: TGTGCCAGCAGCAGTTGCCGGGATCCGGGCGGCTACACCTTC. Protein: CASSSCRDPGGYTF.

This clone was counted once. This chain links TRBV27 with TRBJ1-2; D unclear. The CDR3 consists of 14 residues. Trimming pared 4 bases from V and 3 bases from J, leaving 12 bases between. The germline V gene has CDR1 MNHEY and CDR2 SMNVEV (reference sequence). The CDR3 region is CASSSDGRDYGYTF. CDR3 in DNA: TGTGCCAGCAGTTCAGATGGGAGAGACTATGGCTACACCTTC.